These T cell receptor beta chains were read from a single sample in a study of cytomegalovirus exposure and HLA in healthy donors. Sequenced by immunoSEQ multiplex PCR; TCRdb stores in-frame clones only, minus some. Its listing shows approximately 180,000 clones. The material sequenced was PBMCs. The receptors were gathered from a man in his thirties or forties in good health and CMV-seronegative. CDR3s include the opening cysteine and the closing phenylalanine or tryptophan. D genes are given only for firm matches.

>TRBV4-3|.|TRBJ2-7
TGCGCCAGCAGCCAAGATGGAGTCCGGAGGAACGAGCAGTACTTC
CASSQDGVRRNEQYF
>TRBV13|.|TRBJ1-1
TGTGCCAGCAGCTTAGGCCAGGGTTTTAGCACTGAAGCTTTCTTT
CASSLGQGFSTEAFF
>TRBV4-3|TRBD1|TRBJ2-7
TGCGCCAGCAGCCAATACGGAGGGACAGGGGACCTCTACGAGCAGTACTTC
CASSQYGGTGDLYEQYF
>TRBV10-3|TRBD2|TRBJ2-5
TGTGCCATCAGCCCGGGACAGGGATCGCTAGCGGGAGGGCGAGGGGAGACCCAGTACTTC
CAISPGQGSLAGGRGETQYF
>TRBV28|.|TRBJ2-7
TGTGCCAGCAGGACTGAGTACGAGCAGTACTTC
CASRTEYEQYF
>TRBV9|.|TRBJ2-7
TGTGCCAGCAGCGAGGGGGATGGGGCGTACTCCTACGAGCAGTACTTC
CASSEGDGAYSYEQYF
>TRBV9|TRBD1|TRBJ2-1
TGTGCCAGCAGCGTAGCTTATAATGCAGCGGACAGGGTCAATGAGCAGTTCTTC
CASSVAYNAADRVNEQFF
>TRBV5-1|TRBD1|TRBJ1-1
TGCGCCAGCCGCCTCCAGGGACAGGGGGGATATAGAACTGAAGCTTTCTTT
CASRLQGQGGYRTEAFF
>TRBV5-1|.|TRBJ2-5
TGCGCCAGCAGCGGCTCAGGAGAGACCCAGTACTTC
CASSGSGETQYF
>TRBV5-1|.|TRBJ1-1
TGCGCCAGCAGCTCCGGGGTGGGAACTGAAGCTTTCTTT
CASSSGVGTEAFF
>TRBV27|TRBD1|TRBJ2-7
TGTGCCAGCAGTTACAAACATCGACAGGGAGACGAGCAGTACTTC
CASSYKHRQGDEQYF
>TRBV6-5|.|TRBJ2-3
TGTGCCAGCAGGGGGGCCACAGATACGCAGTATTTT
CASRGATDTQYF
>TRBV5-1|TRBD1|TRBJ1-3
TGCGCCAGCAGCGTCTCACAGGGGATCTCTGGAAACACCATATATTTT
CASSVSQGISGNTIYF
>TRBV28|TRBD2|TRBJ2-2
TGTGCCAGCAGTTTGGGGGGGGCGAACACCGGGGAGCTGTTTTTT
CASSLGGANTGELFF
>TRBV7-2|.|TRBJ1-4
TGTGCCAGCAGTATCGTCGGGGGGTCTAATGAAAAACTGTTTTTT
CASSIVGGSNEKLFF
>TRBV30|.|TRBJ1-5
TGTGCCTGGAGTGCCGACAGTCCCAATCAGCCCCAGCATTTT
CAWSADSPNQPQHF
>TRBV19|.|TRBJ2-3
TGTGCCAGTAGTATAGAGTCGGATACGCAGTATTTT
CASSIESDTQYF
>TRBV4-3|.|TRBJ2-6
TGCGCCAGCGGCCAAACAGGGAGCGGGGCCAACGTCCTGACTTTC
CASGQTGSGANVLTF
>TRBV28|.|TRBJ2-7
TGTGCCAGCAGTTTATTAAGCCACGAGCAGTACTTC
CASSLLSHEQYF
>TRBV9|TRBD2|TRBJ2-1
TGTGCCAGCACCCTATCCGGGACTAGCGGGTCCGGGGATGAGCAGTTCTTC
CASTLSGTSGSGDEQFF
>TRBV28|.|TRBJ2-5
TGTGCCAGCACCCCTGGGGGGAGCGTCGCGAAGACCCAGTACTTC
CASTPGGSVAKTQYF
>TRBV11-3|.|TRBJ2-7
TGTGCCAGCAGTTGGGAGCGCGGGGAGCAGTACTTC
CASSWERGEQYF
>TRBV25-1|TRBD1|TRBJ1-3
TGTGCCAGCAGTTTCGCGCAGGGACAGGGTGGCGGAAACACCATATATTTT
CASSFAQGQGGGNTIYF
>TRBV7-9|.|TRBJ1-1
TGTGCCAGCAGCTTATTTGGGCAGACCAACACTGAAGCTTTCTTT
CASSLFGQTNTEAFF
>TRBV28|TRBD2|TRBJ2-3
TGTGCCAGCAGTTTAGTTATGGGACTAGCGGGAGGGGGAGATACGCAGTATTTT
CASSLVMGLAGGGDTQYF
>TRBV28|.|TRBJ1-3
TGTGCCAGCAGCTCCGTCATACTAACCTCTGGAAACACCATATATTTT
CASSSVILTSGNTIYF
>TRBV28|.|TRBJ1-2
TGTGCCAGCAGTTCCGGGACACATCTCTATGGCTACACCTTC
CASSSGTHLYGYTF
>TRBV6-5|TRBD1|TRBJ2-3
TGTGCCAGCAGTTACCTCAGGGGGCTTGGCACAGATACGCAGTATTTT
CASSYLRGLGTDTQYF
>TRBV27|TRBD2|TRBJ2-3
TGTGCCAGCAGTCTAACTAGCGGAATCACAGATACGCAGTATTTT
CASSLTSGITDTQYF
>TRBV6-6|.|TRBJ2-7
TGTGCCAGCAGGTCCGGGACTGGAACATACGAGCAGTACTTC
CASRSGTGTYEQYF
>TRBV29-1|.|TRBJ2-3
TGCAGCGTGAGTGACACAGATACGCAGTATTTT
CSVSDTDTQYF
>TRBV6-5|.|TRBJ1-2
TGTGCCAGCAGTCCGGGGTGGGCCTATGGCTACACCTTC
CASSPGWAYGYTF
>TRBV5-1|.|TRBJ2-1
TGCGCCAGCAGCTTGGTGGGGGAGGCTTCCTACAATGAGCAGCTCTTC
CASSLVGEASYNEQLF
>TRBV18|TRBD1|TRBJ2-2
TGTGCCAGCTCACAAAGGGGGCGAAACACCGGGGAGCTGTTTTTT
CASSQRGRNTGELFF
>TRBV2|.|TRBJ1-6
TGTGCCAGCAGTGAAAAGCAGGGGCCCTCGTCACCCCTCCACTTT
CASSEKQGPSSPLHF
>TRBV14|.|TRBJ2-2
TGTGCCAGCAGTGCGCTTAGCGGAAACACCGGGGAGCTGTTTTTT
CASSALSGNTGELFF
>TRBV11-2|.|TRBJ1-6
TGTGCCAGCAGCTTAGAAACAGGGAGCTCCTATAATTCACCCCTCCACTTT
CASSLETGSSYNSPLHF
>TRBV27|.|TRBJ1-1
TGTGCCAGCAGTCCGTACTCTGGGAACACTGAAGCTTTCTTT
CASSPYSGNTEAFF